This T cell receptor (beta chain) is drawn from a study of blood T cell repertoires in COVID-19. Study summary: Material from acute and convalescent COVID-19 was sourced from the United States, Italy and Spain.

The CDR3 totals 13 residues. Germline CDR1 is SNHLY and CDR2 is FYNNEI. The V gene lost 10 bases and the J gene lost 1 base, with 13 bases spanning the gap. Data came from immunoSEQ multiplex PCR; TCRdb stores just in-frame clones and leaves some out. Of about 400,000 clones in the sample, around 92% were seen once. Individuals drawn from some 25 US areas were about 18 to 100 years old. Cohorts were determined from participant-reported clinical history. Sequencing used PBMCs or T cells enriched from blood (not recorded which). The chain recombines TRBV2 with TRBJ1-1, with D possibly TRBD1 on 5 matching bases. The TCR was taken from a woman aged 30 to 39 who had recovered from COVID-19. The DNA for the CDR3 is TGTGCCACTACGGGGGGGTGGAACACTGAAGCTTTCTTT. Its translation is CATTGGWNTEAFF.